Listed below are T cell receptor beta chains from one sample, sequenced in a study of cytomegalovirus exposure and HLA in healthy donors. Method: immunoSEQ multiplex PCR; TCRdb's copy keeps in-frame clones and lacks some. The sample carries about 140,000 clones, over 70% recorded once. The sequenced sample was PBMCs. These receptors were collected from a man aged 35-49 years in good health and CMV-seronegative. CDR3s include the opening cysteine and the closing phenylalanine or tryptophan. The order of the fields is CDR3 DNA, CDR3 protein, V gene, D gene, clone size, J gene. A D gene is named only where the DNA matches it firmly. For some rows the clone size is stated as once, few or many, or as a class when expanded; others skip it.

CDR3 DNA: TGTGCCTGGAAAAGGGGGAGCTCCTACAATGAGCAGTTCTTC
CDR3 protein: CAWKRGSSYNEQFF
V gene: TRBV30
D gene: -
clone size: -
J gene: TRBJ2-1

CDR3 DNA: TGTGCCAGTAGTCCCAGGAAAGGGGGCGAGGGTAATGGCTACACCTTC
CDR3 protein: CASSPRKGGEGNGYTF
V gene: TRBV19
D gene: TRBD1
clone size: -
J gene: TRBJ1-2

CDR3 DNA: TGTGCCAGCAGCGAACTAGCGGGGGGGCAAGAGACCCAGTACTTC
CDR3 protein: CASSELAGGQETQYF
V gene: TRBV6-1
D gene: TRBD2
clone size: -
J gene: TRBJ2-5

CDR3 DNA: TGTGCCAGCAGCTTGGGGGGACAGGCCGTCACCGGGGAGCTGTTTTTT
CDR3 protein: CASSLGGQAVTGELFF
V gene: TRBV5-6
D gene: TRBD1
clone size: -
J gene: TRBJ2-2

CDR3 DNA: TGTGCCACCAGCAGAGATATCGGGACAGGGGACCCAGATACGCAGTATTTT
CDR3 protein: CATSRDIGTGDPDTQYF
V gene: TRBV15
D gene: TRBD1
clone size: -
J gene: TRBJ2-3

CDR3 DNA: TGTGCCTGGAAGCCTGGGACTTCTGGCGAGCAGTACTTC
CDR3 protein: CAWKPGTSGEQYF
V gene: TRBV30
D gene: -
clone size: few
J gene: TRBJ2-7

CDR3 DNA: TGTGCCAGCAGTGGGTCCGGGACAGGGGCGGGAGATACGCAGTATTTT
CDR3 protein: CASSGSGTGAGDTQYF
V gene: TRBV2
D gene: TRBD1
clone size: -
J gene: TRBJ2-3

CDR3 DNA: TGTGCCAGCAACAGACAGGGGTCGTCTGGGGCCAACGTCCTGACTTTC
CDR3 protein: CASNRQGSSGANVLTF
V gene: TRBV5-4
D gene: TRBD1
clone size: few
J gene: TRBJ2-6

CDR3 DNA: TGTGCCAGCAGCCAAGATCTCGGTTCACCCCTCCACTTT
CDR3 protein: CASSQDLGSPLHF
V gene: TRBV14
D gene: -
clone size: few
J gene: TRBJ1-6

CDR3 DNA: TGTGCCAGCAGTACGGACAGGGGGGTAAGTGGCTACACCTTC
CDR3 protein: CASSTDRGVSGYTF
V gene: TRBV27
D gene: TRBD1
clone size: -
J gene: TRBJ1-2

CDR3 DNA: TGTGCCAGCAGTGAAACAGGCTATAATTCACCCCTCCACTTT
CDR3 protein: CASSETGYNSPLHF
V gene: TRBV2
D gene: -
clone size: -
J gene: TRBJ1-6

CDR3 DNA: TGTGCCACCAGCAGCCCTAACCGGGACACTTCTGAAGCTTTCTTT
CDR3 protein: CATSSPNRDTSEAFF
V gene: TRBV15
D gene: -
clone size: -
J gene: TRBJ1-1

CDR3 DNA: TGCGCCAGCAGCCCGGGACAGGGGGCGTCGACTGAAGCTTTCTTT
CDR3 protein: CASSPGQGASTEAFF
V gene: TRBV10-2
D gene: TRBD1
clone size: -
J gene: TRBJ1-1

CDR3 DNA: TGTGCCAGCAGCTTAGACCAGCGGGGGGGCCGGGAGACCCAGTACTTC
CDR3 protein: CASSLDQRGGRETQYF
V gene: TRBV11-2
D gene: TRBD2
clone size: -
J gene: TRBJ2-5

CDR3 DNA: TGTGCCAGCAGCGTATCGACAGGGGCTAATGAGCAGTTCTTC
CDR3 protein: CASSVSTGANEQFF
V gene: TRBV9
D gene: TRBD1
clone size: -
J gene: TRBJ2-1

CDR3 DNA: TGTGCCAGCAGCAGGACTAGCGCGAACACCGGGGAGCTGTTTTTT
CDR3 protein: CASSRTSANTGELFF
V gene: TRBV11-2
D gene: TRBD2
clone size: -
J gene: TRBJ2-2

CDR3 DNA: TGCGCCAGCAGTCGGACAGGGGAGGAGACCCAGTACTTC
CDR3 protein: CASSRTGEETQYF
V gene: TRBV5-1
D gene: TRBD1
clone size: once
J gene: TRBJ2-5

CDR3 DNA: TGTGCCAGCAGCCGGACATTTAACACTGAAGCTTTCTTT
CDR3 protein: CASSRTFNTEAFF
V gene: TRBV6-6
D gene: -
clone size: few
J gene: TRBJ1-1

CDR3 DNA: TGTGCCAGCAGCTCCGGACTAGCCAAAAACATTCAGTACTTC
CDR3 protein: CASSSGLAKNIQYF
V gene: TRBV6-5
D gene: -
clone size: -
J gene: TRBJ2-4

CDR3 DNA: TGTGCCAGTAGTATGGCCCCAGGGGCGCGAAATCAGCCCCAGCATTTT
CDR3 protein: CASSMAPGARNQPQHF
V gene: TRBV19
D gene: -
clone size: -
J gene: TRBJ1-5

CDR3 DNA: TGTGCCAGCAGTTCCACCGGGGGCTCCTACAATGAGCAGTTCTTC
CDR3 protein: CASSSTGGSYNEQFF
V gene: TRBV28
D gene: -
clone size: -
J gene: TRBJ2-1

CDR3 DNA: TGTGCCAGCAGCCCTCAAGGACTAATCTACAATGAGCAGTTCTTC
CDR3 protein: CASSPQGLIYNEQFF
V gene: TRBV7-3
D gene: -
clone size: -
J gene: TRBJ2-1

CDR3 DNA: TGTGCCAGCGGCAATAACCTTGAAGCTTTCTTT
CDR3 protein: CASGNNLEAFF
V gene: TRBV5-6
D gene: -
clone size: few
J gene: TRBJ1-1

CDR3 DNA: TGTGCCAGCAGCCAAGCAGGGATTAACTATGGCTACACCTTC
CDR3 protein: CASSQAGINYGYTF
V gene: TRBV14
D gene: -
clone size: -
J gene: TRBJ1-2

CDR3 DNA: TGTGCCTGGTCCCAGACAGGGATCAACGAGCAGTACTTC
CDR3 protein: CAWSQTGINEQYF
V gene: TRBV30
D gene: TRBD1
clone size: -
J gene: TRBJ2-7

CDR3 DNA: TGTGCCAGCACCCAAAAGGGGGATTTGACTGAAGCTTTCTTT
CDR3 protein: CASTQKGDLTEAFF
V gene: TRBV21-1
D gene: -
clone size: -
J gene: TRBJ1-1

CDR3 DNA: TGCGCCAGCAGCTTGCGAGACAGGGCTATTACCTACGAGCAGTACTTC
CDR3 protein: CASSLRDRAITYEQYF
V gene: TRBV5-1
D gene: TRBD1
clone size: -
J gene: TRBJ2-7

CDR3 DNA: TGTGCCAGCAGCTTCGAGTCGCAGGGAGGTTCACCCCTCCACTTT
CDR3 protein: CASSFESQGGSPLHF
V gene: TRBV7-9
D gene: -
clone size: once
J gene: TRBJ1-6

CDR3 DNA: TGTGCCAGCAGTGAAAGTCTTACTAGCACAGATACGCAGTATTTT
CDR3 protein: CASSESLTSTDTQYF
V gene: TRBV6-1
D gene: -
clone size: -
J gene: TRBJ2-3

CDR3 DNA: TGTGCCAGCAGTGTTGACAGGACCTATAATTCACCCCTCCACTTT
CDR3 protein: CASSVDRTYNSPLHF
V gene: TRBV6-1
D gene: -
clone size: -
J gene: TRBJ1-6

CDR3 DNA: TGTGCCGGTCTAAGGGGGACCGAGCAGTACTTC
CDR3 protein: CAGLRGTEQYF
V gene: TRBV2
D gene: -
clone size: -
J gene: TRBJ2-7

CDR3 DNA: TGTGCCAGCAGCTTGGAAAGGGGCGAGCAGTACTTC
CDR3 protein: CASSLERGEQYF
V gene: TRBV5-4
D gene: -
clone size: -
J gene: TRBJ2-7

CDR3 DNA: TGTGCCAGCAGCGTAGTCATTGCCGGAAGGAGCACTGAAGCTTTCTTT
CDR3 protein: CASSVVIAGRSTEAFF
V gene: TRBV9
D gene: -
clone size: -
J gene: TRBJ1-1

CDR3 DNA: TGTGCCAGCAAACGATCCCCGCGGGGCCAAGAGACCCAGTACTTC
CDR3 protein: CASKRSPRGQETQYF
V gene: TRBV2
D gene: -
clone size: -
J gene: TRBJ2-5

CDR3 DNA: TGTGCCAGCAGTTACTCGCACGGGTTTAGTGAAAAACTGTTTTTT
CDR3 protein: CASSYSHGFSEKLFF
V gene: TRBV6-6
D gene: -
clone size: few
J gene: TRBJ1-4

CDR3 DNA: TGTGCCATCTCCCGGGATGGCAATCAGCCCCAGCATTTT
CDR3 protein: CAISRDGNQPQHF
V gene: TRBV10-3
D gene: -
clone size: few
J gene: TRBJ1-5

CDR3 DNA: TGCGCCAGCAGCTTGTCAGGGGGCGAAAATTCACCCCTCCACTTT
CDR3 protein: CASSLSGGENSPLHF
V gene: TRBV5-1
D gene: TRBD1
clone size: -
J gene: TRBJ1-6

CDR3 DNA: TGTGCCATCAGGCAAACTAGCTCTTCGGATACGCAGTATTTT
CDR3 protein: CAIRQTSSSDTQYF
V gene: TRBV10-3
D gene: -
clone size: -
J gene: TRBJ2-3

CDR3 DNA: TGCGCCAAAGCAAACCGGGACAGGGGCCTCTATAGCAATCAGCCCCAGCATTTT
CDR3 protein: CAKANRDRGLYSNQPQHF
V gene: TRBV10-1
D gene: TRBD1
clone size: -
J gene: TRBJ1-5

CDR3 DNA: TGTGCCAGCACCGAGACTCAGGACAAGACCGAGCAGTACTTC
CDR3 protein: CASTETQDKTEQYF
V gene: TRBV27
D gene: -
clone size: -
J gene: TRBJ2-7

CDR3 DNA: TGTGCCAGTAGTATGATCGCGGGGGAGTACAATGAGCAGTTCTTC
CDR3 protein: CASSMIAGEYNEQFF
V gene: TRBV19
D gene: TRBD2
clone size: once
J gene: TRBJ2-1

CDR3 DNA: TGTGCCAGCAGTCCGCTCCGAGCCGGGGAGCTGTTTTTT
CDR3 protein: CASSPLRAGELFF
V gene: TRBV6-4
D gene: -
clone size: -
J gene: TRBJ2-2

CDR3 DNA: TGTGCCAGCAGCTCGGGACTAGCGGGGGAGCAGTACTTC
CDR3 protein: CASSSGLAGEQYF
V gene: TRBV14
D gene: TRBD2
clone size: -
J gene: TRBJ2-7

CDR3 DNA: TGCAGCGCCAAAGGTAGCGGGGGCCAAGAGACCCAGTACTTC
CDR3 protein: CSAKGSGGQETQYF
V gene: TRBV29-1
D gene: TRBD2
clone size: -
J gene: TRBJ2-5

CDR3 DNA: TGTGCCAGTACCCCGAGGGGGGACAGCCTCAACACTGAAGCTTTCTTT
CDR3 protein: CASTPRGDSLNTEAFF
V gene: TRBV19
D gene: TRBD1
clone size: -
J gene: TRBJ1-1

CDR3 DNA: TGCGCCAGCAGCCAAAGGGGGCACGGGGAAAAACTGTTTTTT
CDR3 protein: CASSQRGHGEKLFF
V gene: TRBV4-3
D gene: TRBD1
clone size: few
J gene: TRBJ1-4

CDR3 DNA: TGTGCCAGCAGCTTAGAATTATGGCGACAGAGCTCCTACGAGCAGTACTTC
CDR3 protein: CASSLELWRQSSYEQYF
V gene: TRBV7-8
D gene: -
clone size: once
J gene: TRBJ2-7

CDR3 DNA: TGTGCCAGTAGCGACAGGCCCATTGACTATGGCTACACCTTC
CDR3 protein: CASSDRPIDYGYTF
V gene: TRBV19
D gene: -
clone size: -
J gene: TRBJ1-2

CDR3 DNA: TGTGCCAGCAGCTGGGGGAGGGGAAGGGGAGAGACCCAGTACTTC
CDR3 protein: CASSWGRGRGETQYF
V gene: TRBV7-9
D gene: TRBD2
clone size: -
J gene: TRBJ2-5

CDR3 DNA: TGTGCCAGCCTCGTTAGAGGTAATCAGCCCCAGCATTTT
CDR3 protein: CASLVRGNQPQHF
V gene: TRBV28
D gene: -
clone size: -
J gene: TRBJ1-5

CDR3 DNA: TGTGCCAGCAGTGGGGATAGAACAGGGGAGCGTGCTTTCTTT
CDR3 protein: CASSGDRTGERAFF
V gene: TRBV27
D gene: TRBD1
clone size: few
J gene: TRBJ1-1

CDR3 DNA: TGTGCCAGCGCCAGGGCGACTAATGAAAAACTGTTTTTT
CDR3 protein: CASARATNEKLFF
V gene: TRBV18
D gene: -
clone size: -
J gene: TRBJ1-4

CDR3 DNA: TGTGCCACCAGCAGAACCGGGACAGGGAACAGCGAGCAGTACTTC
CDR3 protein: CATSRTGTGNSEQYF
V gene: TRBV15
D gene: TRBD1
clone size: few
J gene: TRBJ2-7

CDR3 DNA: TGTGCCATCAGTCCACAGGGATTAGCTAACTATGGCTACACCTTC
CDR3 protein: CAISPQGLANYGYTF
V gene: TRBV10-3
D gene: -
clone size: -
J gene: TRBJ1-2

CDR3 DNA: TGTGCCAGCAGTGTTACTAGCGGGGGGCCCGCGGAGACCCAGTACTTC
CDR3 protein: CASSVTSGGPAETQYF
V gene: TRBV6-1
D gene: TRBD2
clone size: once
J gene: TRBJ2-5